The source of this T cell receptor beta chain is a study of T cell changes during pregnancy in multiple sclerosis. The data were produced by immunoSEQ multiplex PCR, yet TCRdb's version contains in-frame clones alone and is incomplete. This table holds around 70,000 clones, around nine tenths found once. CDR3 length: 15 residues. CDR1 is LGHNA and CDR2 is YSLEER in the germline V gene. Trimming shortened V by 0 bases and J by 4 bases, and 12 bases separated the two germline ends. The sequence was collected from a female donor with multiple sclerosis, enrolled in a pregnancy study. The V and J genes are TRBV4-3 and TRBJ1-2; possibly TRBD1 for D (6 bases). Sequencing used peripheral blood, obtained in the second trimester of pregnancy. The CDR3 protein is CASSQDPWTAYGYTF. In DNA form, the CDR3 reads TGCGCCAGCAGCCAAGACCCTTGGACAGCCTATGGCTACACCTTC.